This T cell receptor beta chain comes out of a study of CD8 T cells in ankylosing spondylitis. With molecular barcodes, quantitative 5'-RACE was used to make the TCR beta libraries. Each CDR3 protein gets one entry after TCRdb re-called the 5' RACE reads with MiXCR. The sample has about 240,000 distinct CDR3 sequences; about 9.1% are singletons. The study's findings and limits: Earlier authors reported some of these motif variants in reactive arthritis synovial fluid and blood.

The germline gives CDR1 SGHTA, CDR2 FQGNSA. There are 14 residues in the CDR3. With 5 bases removed from V and 4 bases from J, the gap between germline ends came to 15 bases. In this sample, this clonotype turned up a few times. Its antigen is unidentified. This rearrangement joins TRBV7-2 to TRBJ2-7; D assignment may be TRBD1 or TRBD2 (5 bases each). Sequenced sample: blood, either unsorted or a sorted T cell fraction (not recorded which). The origin of this receptor is a male donor with ankylosing spondylitis or in good health (not recorded which). The CDR3 sequence is CASSRRDHPYEQYF. The CDR3 DNA follows: TGTGCCAGCAGCCGCCGGGACCATCCTTACGAGCAGTACTTC.